Below, 14 T cell receptor beta chains from the same sample are listed, as sequenced in a study of cytomegalovirus exposure and HLA in healthy donors. The PCR was carried out with 60 Vbeta primers and 13 Jbeta primers. Using immunoSEQ multiplex PCR, the repertoire was profiled, and TCRdb retains in-frame clones only, with some absent. The repertoire has some 140,000 clones, around 72% of them found once; the top ten carry roughly 1.5%. The material sequenced was PBMCs. All receptors come from a woman under 30 in good health and CMV-seronegative.

The chain is built from TRBV5-4 and TRBJ1-1, with D tentatively TRBD1 (5 bases). V lost 2 bases and J 6 bases, leaving 14 bases between the germline ends. Germline V CDR1 and CDR2: SGHNT, YYREEE (reference sequence). The CDR3 runs 14 residues. Written as DNA, the CDR3 is TGTGCCAGCAGCTTCCCCGGCGGGACCCCTGAAGCTTTCTTT. Translated, it gives CASSFPGGTPEAFF.

The rearrangement uses TRBV30 and TRBJ2-5; 9 bases map to TRBD2. In germline, CDR1 is GTSNPN, CDR2 SVGIG (reference sequence). The trim removed 5 bases at V and 4 bases at J, leaving 8 bases unmatched. The CDR3 has 14 amino acids. The CDR3 spells CAWCQAGGVETQYF. The CDR3 DNA sequence: TGTGCCTGGTGTCAGGCGGGAGGGGTAGAGACCCAGTACTTC. The complete variable domain, with remaining parts taken from reference TRBV30 and TRBJ2-5, reads SQTIHQWPATLVQPVGSPLSLECTVEGTSNPNLYWYRQAAGRGLQLLFYSVGIGQISSEVPQNLSASRPQDRQFILSSKKLLLSDSGFYLCAWCQAGGVETQYFGPGTRLLVL.

This chain joins TRBV4-1 and TRBJ2-5; possible D gene TRBD1, 5 bases. The V gene lost 0 bases and the J gene lost 1 base, with 9 bases spanning the gap. Germline CDR1 MGHRA, CDR2 YSYEKL. The CDR3 runs 15 residues. The CDR3 DNA follows: TGCGCCAGCAGCCAAGATGGGGCCACCCAAGAGACCCAGTACTTC. It is translated as CASSQDGATQETQYF.

The J gene is TRBJ2-1, the V gene TRBV19; no clear D gene. The CDR3 has 14 amino acids. CDR1 LNHDA and CDR2 SQIVND come from the germline V gene (reference sequence). V was shortened by 5 bases and J by 1 base, with 9 bases between the two germline ends. The CDR3 protein is CASSQTHSYNEQFF. The CDR3 DNA follows: TGTGCCAGTAGTCAGACTCATTCCTACAATGAGCAGTTCTTC.

The chain couples TRBV5-6 to TRBJ1-1, with D tentatively TRBD1 (5 bases). The germline CDR1 and CDR2 sequences are SGHDT and YYEEEE. V was shortened by 2 bases and J by 0 bases, with 23 bases between the two germline ends. The CDR3 consists of 19 residues. This chain's CDR3 is CASSFSVLVKGRVNTEAFF. The CDR3 DNA follows: TGTGCCAGCAGCTTTTCTGTGTTGGTTAAGGGGCGAGTGAACACTGAAGCTTTCTTT.

This clone was observed once. One junction end disagrees with the germline gene, perhaps due to a read error. The CDR3 DNA reads as TGTGCCAGCAGTAGGCAGCCAACTAGCAATCAGCCCCAGAATTTT. Translated: CASSRQPTSNQPQNF. The rearrangement links TRBV6-6 to TRBJ1-5, with D uncertain. Germline V lookup: CDR1 MNHNY, CDR2 SVGAGI (reference sequence). This CDR3 has 15 residues.

The rearrangement links TRBV5-1 to TRBJ1-2; 8 positions match TRBD1. This CDR3 comprises 18 residues. Trimming cost V 0 bases and J 4 bases; bases outside gene matches: 14. Germline CDR1 and CDR2: SGHRS and YFSETQ. As DNA, the CDR3 is TGCGCCAGCAGCTTGGACCGGGCGGGACAGGAAATGAGCTATGGCTACACCTTC. Translating gives CASSLDRAGQEMSYGYTF.

The table lists this clone with a count of one. The chain combines TRBV28 with TRBJ2-1; 9 bases agree with TRBD1. Looked up from germline, CDR1 is MDHEN and CDR2 is SYDVKM. V trimming: 8 bases; J trimming: 7 bases; junction bases outside the gene matches: 12. This CDR3 is 15 amino acids long. The CDR3 is CASSLGTGNRNEQFF. CDR3 nucleotide sequence: TGTGCCAGCTCCCTAGGGACAGGGAATAGGAATGAGCAGTTCTTC.

The chain combines TRBV5-6 with TRBJ1-2; D gene unclear. Per germline, CDR1 SGHDT and CDR2 YYEEEE. The V end was cut by 1 base, the J end by 8 bases, with 15 bases between. CDR3 length: 14 residues. The CDR3 region is CASSLWGSEVGYTF. The CDR3 DNA reads TGTGCCAGCAGCTTGTGGGGTAGCGAGGTCGGCTACACCTTC.

J is TRBJ1-1 and V is TRBV6-1; tentatively, D is TRBD1 (6 bases). Trimming left V 7 bases short and J 5 bases short, with 14 bases between. Germline lookup yields CDR1 MNHNS and CDR2 SASEGT. This CDR3 is 13 amino acids long. The CDR3 DNA is TGTGCCAGCACGGTACAGGGAGAAACTGAAGCTTTCTTT. This sequence encodes CASTVQGETEAFF.

The V and J genes are TRBV5-1 and TRBJ2-7, with 7 bases that match TRBD2. Germline CDR1 SGHRS, CDR2 YFSETQ. The CDR3 length is 14 residues. The V segment lost 0 bases and the J segment 4 bases; nucleotides outside the gene matches: 4. For the CDR3, the DNA is TGCGCCAGCAGCTTGGGGGGAGGGTCGTACGAGCAGTACTTC. It codes for CASSLGGGSYEQYF.

The V and J genes are TRBV2 and TRBJ2-1; 8 positions agree with TRBD2. CDR1 and CDR2 from the germline V gene are SNHLY and FYNNEI. The length of the CDR3 is 15 residues. The V gene end was trimmed by 4 bases and the J gene end by 2 bases; junction bases not matched to a gene: 4. The CDR3 nucleotides read TGTGCCAGCAGTGTAGCGGGGCCCGCCTACAATGAGCAGTTCTTC. It codes for CASSVAGPAYNEQFF.

The V and J genes are TRBV10-3 and TRBJ1-2; 8 bases line up with TRBD1. The CDR3 covers 14 residues. Trimming removed 5 bases from V and 6 bases from J; junction bases left unmatched: 8. CDR1 and CDR2 (germline): ENHRY, SYGVKD. CDR3 nucleotides: TGTGCCATCAGTACGACAGGGGATGGTGATGGCTACACCTTC. This codes for CAISTTGDGDGYTF.

The V call is TRBV6-4, the J call TRBJ2-1; D perhaps matches TRBD2 (7 bases). From germline, CDR1 is MRHNA and CDR2 SNTAGT. Trimming stripped 6 bases from V and 5 bases from J, with 23 bases between. The length of the CDR3 is 17 residues. The CDR3 reads CASRGGQTDGPNNEQFF. Written as DNA, the CDR3 is TGTGCCAGCAGGGGGGGGCAGACGGATGGACCCAACAATGAGCAGTTCTTC.